Shown below are 18 T cell receptor beta chains from a single sample sequenced in a study of metastatic and nonmetastatic thyroid tumors. Using MiXCR, TCRdb reanalyzed the PCR reads. The sample shows 5,000 to 5,500 clones, 32% of them seen only once. Treatment of any kind had been given to no patient before thyroid surgery. Sequenced input: adjacent normal tissue. The receptor set was obtained from a female donor with papillary thyroid cancer or a benign thyroid nodule (not recorded which). Some clones in this sample may be carry-over from other donors' samples.

The chain joins TRBV5-8 to TRBJ2-7, with 8 positions matching TRBD2. Germline-derived CDR1 and CDR2 are SGHTS and YDEGEE. V gave up 4 bases and J gave up 8 bases; unmatched junction bases: 14. The CDR3 is 15 residues long. The CDR3 is CASSGSGKPSEKQYF. The CDR3 DNA is TGTGCCAGCAGCGGTAGCGGGAAGCCATCTGAGAAGCAGTACTTC.

This clone has just a few counts. V is TRBV6-1 and J is TRBJ2-7; 8 bases fit TRBD1. CDR1 MNHNS and CDR2 SASEGT come from the germline V gene. V shed 3 bases, J shed 1 base, and the junction held 5 bases outside the gene matches. The CDR3 contains 15 residues. The CDR3 sequence: CASSDPGQESYEQYF. CDR3 DNA: TGTGCCAGCAGTGATCCGGGACAGGAATCCTACGAGCAGTACTTC.

This clone was counted between two and nine times. The chain combines TRBV28 with TRBJ1-2; 8 bases match TRBD1. V shed 3 bases, J shed 4 bases, and the junction held 16 bases outside the gene matches. The CDR3 contains 18 residues. Germline loops: CDR1 MDHEN, CDR2 SYDVKM. CDR3 in amino acids: CASSFGALRGHVGYGYTF. The CDR3 DNA reads TGTGCCAGCAGTTTCGGTGCCCTCAGGGGGCATGTGGGCTATGGCTACACCTTC.

This rearrangement joins TRBV20-1 to TRBJ1-6; tentative D call: TRBD1 (5 bases). This CDR3 is built from 14 residues. The germline CDR1 and CDR2 sequences are DFQATT and SNEGSKA (reference sequence). Trimming left V 6 bases short and J 7 bases short, with 16 bases between. CDR3 region: CSAPDRSWNSPLHF. The CDR3 region has the DNA TGCAGTGCGCCCGACAGAAGTTGGAATTCACCCCTCCACTTT.

This clone was seen a handful of times. V gene TRBV19 combines with J gene TRBJ1-2; 11 nucleotides match TRBD1. V shed 10 bases and J 6 bases; nucleotides not matched to a gene: 13. The germline gives CDR1 LNHDA, CDR2 SQIVND (reference sequence). The CDR3 is 15 residues long. CDR3 in DNA: TGTGCCACCCTGGTGGGGACAGGGGGGAGAGATGGCTACACCTTC. It yields the protein CATLVGTGGRDGYTF.

Ten or more counts support this clone. The J gene is TRBJ1-3, the V gene TRBV30, with D possibly TRBD1 on 5 matching bases. V lost 2 bases, J lost 2 bases, and 13 bases lay in between. This CDR3 spans 15 amino acids. Per germline, CDR1 GTSNPN and CDR2 SVGIG (reference sequence). The DNA for the CDR3 is TGTGCCTGGAGTCAGGGTTGGAGACCTGGAAACACCATATATTTT. Amino acid sequence: CAWSQGWRPGNTIYF.

This clone came up once. The V call is TRBV11-3, the J call TRBJ2-2; weak D call: TRBD1 (5 bases). The CDR3 runs to 14 residues. Germline values: CDR1 SGHNT, CDR2 YENEEA. Trimming removed 2 bases from V and 6 bases from J, with 10 bases in between. The CDR3 loop is CASSLRGISGELFF. In DNA, the CDR3 is TGTGCCAGCAGCTTAAGGGGTATTTCCGGGGAGCTGTTTTTT.

By its share, this clone is medium-sized. The genes are TRBV4-2 and TRBJ2-7; the D gene could be TRBD1 or TRBD2 (5 bases each). The CDR3 is 15 amino acids. CDR1 is LGHNA and CDR2 is YNFKEQ in the germline V gene. Trimming pared 3 bases from V and 4 bases from J, leaving 16 bases between. CDR3 sequence reads: CASSQVSGTQYEQYF. The CDR3 nucleotides are TGTGCCAGCAGCCAGGTCTCCGGGACGCAGTACGAGCAGTACTTC.

The chain links TRBV29-1 to TRBJ1-2; no definite D call. CDR1 and CDR2 (germline): SQVTM, ANQGSEA. Trimming cost V 2 bases and J 0 bases, with 4 bases left between them. CDR3 length: 12 residues. The chain's CDR3 is CSVETANYGYTF. CDR3 coding DNA: TGCAGCGTTGAAACAGCTAACTATGGCTACACCTTC.

The chain joins TRBV6-2 or TRBV6-3 to TRBJ2-3; D possibly corresponds to TRBD2 (5 bases). CDR1 and CDR2 from the germline V gene are MNHEY and SVGEGT. The CDR3 has 11 residues. Trimming pared 4 bases from V and 11 bases from J, leaving 10 bases between. CDR3 sequence (DNA): TGTGCCAGCAGTTCAGTGGGAGTGCAGTATTTT. It translates to CASSSVGVQYF.

The chain joins TRBV6-1 to TRBJ1-2, with D possibly matching TRBD1 (5 bases). V dropped 5 bases and J dropped 2 bases, with 18 bases sitting between them. Germline V lookup: CDR1 MNHNS, CDR2 SASEGT. This CDR3 is 16 amino acids long. CDR3 residues: CASSPSLMGGNYGYTF. Here the CDR3 DNA reads TGTGCCAGCAGTCCTTCCCTGATGGGGGGAAACTATGGCTACACCTTC.

The chain joins TRBV7-3 to TRBJ2-1; no clear D. CDR1 is SGHTA, CDR2 FQGTGA, per germline. The CDR3 has 14 residues. The ends were cut back, 5 bases at V and 11 bases at J, with 19 bases in the middle. CDR3: CASSPLVKPRQQFF. The CDR3 DNA reads TGTGCCAGCAGCCCCCTGGTGAAACCCCGTCAGCAGTTCTTC. Using reference TRBV7-3 and TRBJ2-1 for the parts outside the CDR3, the full variable domain is GAGVSQTPSNKVTEKGKYVELRCDPISGHTALYWYRQSLGQGPEFLIYFQGTGAADDSGLPNDRFFAVRPEGSVSTLKIQRTERGDSAVYLCASSPLVKPRQQFFGPGTRLTVL.

To note about this clone: One end of the junction is discordant with germline, which a read error may explain. The chain carries TRBV28 and TRBJ1-5; maybe TRBD1 (5 bases). The CDR3 runs to 15 residues. Germline CDR1 MDHEN, CDR2 SYDVKM. DNA for the CDR3: TGTGCCAGCAGCCTAACAGGCGAGGCCAATCAGCCCCATCATTTT. This sequence encodes CASSLTGEANQPHHF.

This clone was seen more than once but under ten times. The CDR3 sequence: CASSLLNPYEQYF. The CDR3 coding sequence is TGTGCCAGCAGTTTATTGAATCCCTACGAGCAGTACTTC. The rearrangement uses TRBV27 and TRBJ2-7; D remains unclear. The CDR3 length is 13 residues. Germline V gene data show CDR1 as MNHEY and CDR2 as SMNVEV (reference sequence). V was shortened by 1 base and J by 2 bases, with 6 bases between the two germline ends.

This clone has at least ten counts. The junction does not match germline at one end; this may be a read error. V usage is TRBV9 and J usage is TRBJ2-5, with 12 bases aligning to TRBD2. Looked up from germline, CDR1 is SGDLS and CDR2 is YYNGEE. The CDR3 is 19 amino acids. The CDR3 bases are TGTGCCAGCAGCCCGGGGCTAGCGGGAGGGGGTAGGGTCCAGGAGACCCAGTGCTTC. Translating it yields CASSPGLAGGGRVQETQCF.

V usage is TRBV5-1 and J usage is TRBJ2-7; D is uncertain. CDR1 SGHRS and CDR2 YFSETQ come from the germline V gene. Trimming shortened V by 4 bases and J by 0 bases, and 11 bases separated the two germline ends. This CDR3 is built from 14 residues. This CDR3 reads CASSLGTHSYEQYF. The DNA of the CDR3 is TGCGCCAGCAGCCTGGGCACACACTCCTACGAGCAGTACTTC.

The chain combines TRBV30 with TRBJ1-1; D is uncertain. This CDR3 contains 11 residues. Germline values: CDR1 GTSNPN, CDR2 SVGIG (reference sequence). The CDR3 region has the DNA TGTGTCCAGCAGGAGAACACTGAAGCTTTCTTT. Translating gives CVQQENTEAFF.

This sequence joins TRBV5-1 and TRBJ1-4; D is undetermined. Trimming removed 2 bases from V and 8 bases from J, with 10 bases in between. The CDR3 is 13 residues long. CDR1 SGHRS and CDR2 YFSETQ come from the germline V gene. The CDR3 protein is CASSLDPGEKLFF. In DNA form, the CDR3 reads TGCGCCAGCAGCTTAGACCCCGGCGAAAAACTGTTTTTT. Based on the CDR3 plus reference TRBV5-1 and TRBJ1-4, the full variable domain is KAGVTQTPRYLIKTRGQQVTLSCSPISGHRSVSWYQQTPGQGLQFLFEYFSETQRNKGNFPGRFSGRQFSNSRSEMNVSTLELGDSALYLCASSLDPGEKLFFGSGTQLSVL.